The rows below give T cell receptor beta chains drawn from one sample of a study of T cell responses to AZD1222 COVID-19 vaccine. The data were produced by immunoSEQ multiplex PCR, yet TCRdb's version contains in-frame clones alone and is incomplete. The table records about 140,000 clones, 88% of them present only once. The input for sequencing was peripheral blood, taken 28 days after the second AZD1222 dose. The origin of the receptors is an adult who received the AZD1222 COVID-19 vaccine. CDR3s include the opening cysteine and the closing phenylalanine or tryptophan. D genes are given only for firm matches. Rows give clone size only sometimes, using once, few, many, or a class for an expanded clone.

size	D	length	V	J	DNA	CDR3
.	.	13	TRBV18	TRBJ1-4	TGTGCCAGCTCACCTCCCACCCGGGACCGGATTTTTTTT	CASSPPTRDRIFF
.	TRBD2	15	TRBV2	TRBJ2-2	TGTGCCAGCAGGCTGAGCGGGGCTAACACCGGGGAGCTGTTTTTT	CASRLSGANTGELFF
.	.	18	TRBV15	TRBJ2-2	TGTGCCACCAGCAGAGATCGTTTTGGGACTGGGAACACCGGGGAGCTGTTTTTT	CATSRDRFGTGNTGELFF
.	.	15	TRBV7-9	TRBJ1-4	TGTGCCAGCAGCTTAGCGGCTGGGGGGGAAGAAAAACTGTTTTTT	CASSLAAGGEEKLFF
.	.	16	TRBV7-7	TRBJ2-2	TGTGCTAGCAGCTTACTTGCAGGGGACACTTCAGGGGAGCTGTTTTTT	CASSLLAGDTSGELFF
.	.	14	TRBV2	TRBJ1-5	TGTGCCAGCGGGGGGGCAAGGGGCAATCAGCCCCAGCATTTT	CASGGARGNQPQHF
.	.	15	TRBV7-2	TRBJ2-7	TGTGCCAGCAGCTTAGCGATGTACAGTCCCTACGAGCAGTACTTC	CASSLAMYSPYEQYF
.	.	16	TRBV4-1	TRBJ2-1	TGCGCCAGCAGCCAAGTTTTGAGGGACCTACGTCATGAGCAGTTCTTC	CASSQVLRDLRHEQFF
once	TRBD2	15	TRBV11-3	TRBJ2-5	TGTGCCAGCAGCTACACTAGCGGGAGAAGAGAGACCCAGTACTTC	CASSYTSGRRETQYF
.	.	12	TRBV6-6	TRBJ1-2	TGTGCCAGCAGTTACAATTCAGACGGCTACACCTTC	CASSYNSDGYTF
.	.	15	TRBV9	TRBJ2-7	TGTGCCAGCAGCGTCGGGGCAGGGATCTCCTACGAGCAGTACTTC	CASSVGAGISYEQYF
.	.	15	TRBV5-1	TRBJ1-6	TGCGCCAGCAGCTTCGATATCGGACCTAATTCACCCCTCCACTTT	CASSFDIGPNSPLHF
.	.	15	TRBV5-4	TRBJ2-6	TGTGCCAGCAGCTTGGGAACCCCCGGGGCCAACGTCCTGACTTTC	CASSLGTPGANVLTF
.	TRBD2	15	TRBV28	TRBJ2-3	TGTGCCAGCCCCCCCCCGGGGGGAGTCACAGATACGCAGTATTTT	CASPPPGGVTDTQYF
.	.	15	TRBV9	TRBJ2-3	TGTGCCAGCAGCGTAATGGTCGGCAGCACAGATACGCAGTATTTT	CASSVMVGSTDTQYF
.	TRBD2	16	TRBV30	TRBJ2-2	TGTGCCTGGAGTGTATACGTGTCTAGCGGTCCCGGGGAGCTGTTTTTT	CAWSVYVSSGPGELFF
.	.	14	TRBV27	TRBJ1-1	TGTGCCAGCAGCGACAGGCCCACGAACACTGAAGCTTTCTTT	CASSDRPTNTEAFF
.	.	12	TRBV5-6	TRBJ1-3	TGTGCCAGCAGCGGGGGTGGCAACACCATATATTTT	CASSGGGNTIYF
.	.	13	TRBV10-3	TRBJ2-7	TGTGCCATCAGCCAAGACAGAATCTACGAGCAGTACTTC	CAISQDRIYEQYF
.	TRBD2	13	TRBV10-3	TRBJ2-1	TGTGCCACAGCGGGGGGTGGCTACAATGAGCAGTTCTTC	CATAGGGYNEQFF
.	.	13	TRBV5-4	TRBJ1-6	TGTGCCAGCAGCTCGGCCATAAATTCACCCCTCCACTTT	CASSSAINSPLHF
.	TRBD1	21	TRBV13	TRBJ2-6	TGTGCCAGCAGCTTAGGCCCCCGGGGACAGGGAAGACTAGGGGTCCCCAACGTCCTGACTTTC	CASSLGPRGQGRLGVPNVLTF
.	TRBD1	15	TRBV30	TRBJ1-6	TGTGCCTGGACCGACAGGGGATCCTATAATTCACCCCTCCACTTT	CAWTDRGSYNSPLHF
once	.	13	TRBV5-4	TRBJ2-2	TGTGCCAGCAACCCCGGTAACACCGGGGAGCTGTTTTTT	CASNPGNTGELFF
.	TRBD2	15	TRBV7-2	TRBJ2-1	TGTGCCAGCAGCTTATATGCGGGAGGGAGGTATGAGCAGTTCTTC	CASSLYAGGRYEQFF
.	.	11	TRBV12-3/TRBV12-4	TRBJ2-2	TGTGCCAGCAGTTCGACCGGGGAGCTGTTTTTT	CASSSTGELFF
.	.	16	TRBV7-2	TRBJ1-1	TGTGCCAGCAGCCTGTGGGGCCCGACAGTGAACACTGAAGCTTTCTTT	CASSLWGPTVNTEAFF
once	.	13	TRBV12-3/TRBV12-4	TRBJ2-3	TGTGCCAGCAGTCGAGGGGCTACAGATACGCAGTATTTT	CASSRGATDTQYF
once	TRBD1	16	TRBV7-9	TRBJ1-3	TGTGCCAGCAGCTTATTAGGACAGGGAACTGGAAACACCATATATTTT	CASSLLGQGTGNTIYF
.	.	13	TRBV30	TRBJ2-5	TGTGCCTGGAGTTATGCTAGCCAAGAGACCCAGTACTTC	CAWSYASQETQYF
.	TRBD2	16	TRBV11-2	TRBJ2-5	TGTGCCAGCAGCCTCCTGACTAGCCAATTAAAAGAGACCCAGTACTTC	CASSLLTSQLKETQYF
.	TRBD2	12	TRBV29-1	TRBJ2-5	TGCAGCGCGACCGGGGGGAAAGAGACCCAGTACTTC	CSATGGKETQYF
few	.	10	TRBV6-5	TRBJ1-5	TGTGCCAGCGGGGTAACAGGGAGAGATTTT	CASGVTGRDF
.	TRBD1	16	TRBV28	TRBJ1-6	TGTGCCAGCAGTTTTGGGGGGACAGGGTCCGAATCACCCCTCCACTTT	CASSFGGTGSESPLHF
.	TRBD1	14	TRBV9	TRBJ1-2	TGTGCCAGTGAACGGACAGGGGGTAACTATGGCTACACCTTC	CASERTGGNYGYTF
.	.	22	TRBV10-1	TRBJ1-4	TGCGCCAGCACCCTCGGACAGAGCCCGTGTCCCTGGTCCCTACACCATAATGAAAAACTGTTTTTT	CASTLGQSPCPWSLHHNEKLFF
.	.	15	TRBV5-4	TRBJ2-3	TGTGCCAGCAGCTTCAGGGGGGGCCGTGAGGATACGCAGTATTTT	CASSFRGGREDTQYF
.	TRBD1	12	TRBV19	TRBJ1-2	TGTGCCACCCGACAGGGGTCCAGTGGCTACACCTTC	CATRQGSSGYTF
.	.	16	TRBV6-2/TRBV6-3	TRBJ2-2	TGTGCCAGCAGTCCCTCGGTAGCCGCAAGCACCGGGGAGCTGTTTTTT	CASSPSVAASTGELFF
.	.	14	TRBV21-1	TRBJ2-1	TGTGCCAGCAGCAATGGGACGCCCGACGGTGAGCAGTTCTTC	CASSNGTPDGEQFF
few	TRBD2	20	TRBV11-2	TRBJ2-3	TGTGCCAGCAGCTTAGATGGTGGGAGCATCCCCACTAGCGGCACAGATACGCAGTATTTT	CASSLDGGSIPTSGTDTQYF
.	TRBD2	15	TRBV7-6	TRBJ2-2	TGTGCCAGCAGGGGCGTAGCGGGGGGACACGGGGAGCTGTTTTTT	CASRGVAGGHGELFF
.	.	13	TRBV28	TRBJ1-1	TGTGCCAGCAGTTTGGATAGGATTGGGGAGGCTTTCTTT	CASSLDRIGEAFF
.	.	16	TRBV18	TRBJ1-4	TGTGCCAGCTCCCCGGTTCGAGGACGGGGAGGTGAAAAACTGTTTTTT	CASSPVRGRGGEKLFF
.	TRBD2	16	TRBV11-1	TRBJ2-5	TGTGCCAGCAGGAGACGGACTAGCGGGGGGGAAGAGACCCAGTACTTC	CASRRRTSGGEETQYF
.	.	13	TRBV2	TRBJ2-7	TGTGCCAGCAGTGAAGCGCTTCGCAGGACGCAATACTTC	CASSEALRRTQYF
.	.	14	TRBV5-1	TRBJ2-5	TGCGCCAGCAGCTTCCGAACTAGCCCAGAGACCCAGTACTTC	CASSFRTSPETQYF
once	.	14	TRBV7-9	TRBJ1-1	TGTGCCAGCAGCTGGAAAGGACAGAACACTGAAGCTTTCTTT	CASSWKGQNTEAFF
few	TRBD1	16	TRBV7-9	TRBJ1-1	TGTGCCAGCAGCAGAATCTACAGGGGAAAGTACACTGAAGCTTTCTTT	CASSRIYRGKYTEAFF
.	TRBD1	16	TRBV4-2	TRBJ2-7	TGTGCCAGCAGCCAGAACCAGGGGGCAGGAGAATACGAGCAGTACTTC	CASSQNQGAGEYEQYF
.	TRBD1	15	TRBV7-8	TRBJ2-7	TGTGCCAGCAGCTTAGTGAGGACAGGCCCCTACGAGCAGTACTTC	CASSLVRTGPYEQYF
few	.	13	TRBV7-2	TRBJ1-1	TGTGCCAGCAGCTCATACGCCGGGACTGAAGCTTTCTTT	CASSSYAGTEAFF
.	TRBD2	15	TRBV7-3	TRBJ2-2	TGTGCCAGCAGCCTTTTAGCGGGAGTGGGCGGGGAGCTGTTTTTT	CASSLLAGVGGELFF